This T cell receptor (beta chain) stems from a study of a mutant IDH1 vaccine in newly diagnosed glioma. V dropped 3 bases and J dropped 10 bases, with 18 bases sitting between them. The CDR3 is 14 amino acids. Germline V gives CDR1 LNHDA, CDR2 SQIVND (reference sequence). This clone is labeled medium-sized. Its antigen remains unidentified. Data came from immunoSEQ multiplex PCR; TCRdb stores just in-frame clones and leaves some out. The sample has just over 60,000 clones; around 83% are singletons. As for time point: week 47, end of study. Doses comprised 300 ug of mutant IDH1 20-mer peptide each, plus topical imiquimod.

The specimen was PBMCs, collected from a glioma patient whose treatment included an IDH1 peptide vaccine. This rearrangement joins TRBV19 to TRBJ1-1; TRBD1 is a possible D gene (6 bases). This TCR was recovered from a man aged 25 to 45 with glioma. DNA of the CDR3: TGTGCCAGTAGTATGGGCAGGGGACCAACGGGAGCTTTCTTT. Residues: CASSMGRGPTGAFF.